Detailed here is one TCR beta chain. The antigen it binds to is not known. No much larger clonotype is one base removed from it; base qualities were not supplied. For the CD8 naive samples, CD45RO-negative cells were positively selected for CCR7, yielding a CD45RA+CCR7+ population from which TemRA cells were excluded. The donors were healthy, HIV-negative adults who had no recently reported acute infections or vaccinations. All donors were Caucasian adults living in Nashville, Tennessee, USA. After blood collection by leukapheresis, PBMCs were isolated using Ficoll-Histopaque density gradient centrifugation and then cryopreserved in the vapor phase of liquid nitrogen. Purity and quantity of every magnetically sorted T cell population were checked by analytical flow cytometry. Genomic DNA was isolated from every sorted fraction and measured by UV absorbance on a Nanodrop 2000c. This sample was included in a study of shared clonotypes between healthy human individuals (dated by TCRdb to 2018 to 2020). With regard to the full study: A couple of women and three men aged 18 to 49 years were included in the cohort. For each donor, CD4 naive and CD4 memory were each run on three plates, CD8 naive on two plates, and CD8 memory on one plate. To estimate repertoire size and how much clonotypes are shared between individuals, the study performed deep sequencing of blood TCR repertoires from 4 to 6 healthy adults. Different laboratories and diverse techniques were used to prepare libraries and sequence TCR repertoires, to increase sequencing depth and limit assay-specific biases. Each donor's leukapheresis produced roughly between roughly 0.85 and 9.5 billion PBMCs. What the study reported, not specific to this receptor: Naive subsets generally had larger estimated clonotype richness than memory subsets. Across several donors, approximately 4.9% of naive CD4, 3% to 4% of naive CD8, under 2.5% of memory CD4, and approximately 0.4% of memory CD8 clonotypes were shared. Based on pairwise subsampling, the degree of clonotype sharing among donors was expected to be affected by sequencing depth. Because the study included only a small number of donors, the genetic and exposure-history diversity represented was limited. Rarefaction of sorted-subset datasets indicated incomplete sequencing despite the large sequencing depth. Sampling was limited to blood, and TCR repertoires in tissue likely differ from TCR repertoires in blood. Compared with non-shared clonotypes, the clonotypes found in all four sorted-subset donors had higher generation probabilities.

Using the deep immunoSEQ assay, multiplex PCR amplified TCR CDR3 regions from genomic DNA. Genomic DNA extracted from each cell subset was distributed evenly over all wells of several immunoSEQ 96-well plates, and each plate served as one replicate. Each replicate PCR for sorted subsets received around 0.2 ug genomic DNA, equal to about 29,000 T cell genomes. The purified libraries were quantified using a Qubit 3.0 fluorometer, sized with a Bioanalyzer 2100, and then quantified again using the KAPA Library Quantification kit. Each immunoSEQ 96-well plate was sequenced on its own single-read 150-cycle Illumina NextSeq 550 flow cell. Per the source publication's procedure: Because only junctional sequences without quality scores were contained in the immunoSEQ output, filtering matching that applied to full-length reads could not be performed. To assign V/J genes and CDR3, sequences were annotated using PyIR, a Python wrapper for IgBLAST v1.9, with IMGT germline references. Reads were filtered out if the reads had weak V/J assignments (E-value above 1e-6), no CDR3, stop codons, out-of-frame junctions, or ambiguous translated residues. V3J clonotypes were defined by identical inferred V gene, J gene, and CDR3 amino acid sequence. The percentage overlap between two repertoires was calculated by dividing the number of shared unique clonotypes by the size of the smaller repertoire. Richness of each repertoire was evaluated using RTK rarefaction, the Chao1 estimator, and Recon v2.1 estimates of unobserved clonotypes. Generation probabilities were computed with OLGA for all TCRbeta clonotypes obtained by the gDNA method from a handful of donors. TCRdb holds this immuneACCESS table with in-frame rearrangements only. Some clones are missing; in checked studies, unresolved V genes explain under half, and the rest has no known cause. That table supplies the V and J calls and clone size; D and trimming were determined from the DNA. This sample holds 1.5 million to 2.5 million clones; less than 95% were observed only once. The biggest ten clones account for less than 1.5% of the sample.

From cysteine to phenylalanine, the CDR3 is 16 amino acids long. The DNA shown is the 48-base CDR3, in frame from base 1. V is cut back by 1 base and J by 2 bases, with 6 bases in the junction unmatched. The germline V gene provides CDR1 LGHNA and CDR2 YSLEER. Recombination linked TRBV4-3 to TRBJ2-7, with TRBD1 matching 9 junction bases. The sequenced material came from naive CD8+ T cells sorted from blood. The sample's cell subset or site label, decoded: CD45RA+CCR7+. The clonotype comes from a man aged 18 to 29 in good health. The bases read TGCGCCAGCAGCCAAGGACAGGGGGGCGCCCCCTACGAGCAGTACTTC. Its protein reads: CASSQGQGGAPYEQYF.